These 12 T cell receptor beta chains were sequenced from one sample in a study of T-cell reconstitution after alpha-beta-depleted transplantation in children. During its preparation, the TCRbeta library received unique molecular identifiers. TCRdb processed the PCR reads anew with MiXCR; each CDR3 protein has one entry. Here the sample spans 200,000 to 250,000 distinct CDR3 sequences, about a tenth being singletons. The starting material was PBMCs from the stem cell graft donor, obtained from the stem cell graft. Source of these receptors: a human donor who donated a stem cell graft to a child with acute lymphoblastic leukemia.

The chain couples TRBV30 to TRBJ2-3; D is unclear. Germline V gene data show CDR1 as GTSNPN and CDR2 as SVGIG (reference sequence). CDR3 length equals 14 residues. V gave up 4 bases and J gave up 2 bases, with 13 bases separating them. The DNA for the CDR3 is TGTGCCTGGACGGGCTACCTTTTCACAGATACGCAGTATTTT. As protein: CAWTGYLFTDTQYF.

There are many counts of this clonotype. The CDR3 bases are TGCGCCAGCACTGCGGGGACAGGGGTCCGCGCATCCTACAATGAGCAGTTCTTC. This gives the protein CASTAGTGVRASYNEQFF. V gene TRBV5-1 combines with J gene TRBJ2-1; 10 nucleotides match TRBD1. CDR3 length: 18 amino acids. The trim removed 6 bases at V and 1 base at J, leaving 13 bases unmatched. CDR1 and CDR2 (germline): SGHRS, YFSETQ.

There are a few counts of this clonotype. This chain links TRBV15 with TRBJ2-7; no clear D gene. The germline V and J ends were trimmed by 0 bases and 2 bases, with 8 bases remaining between them. Germline-derived CDR1 and CDR2 are LNHNV and YYDKDF (reference sequence). The length of the CDR3 is 14 residues. The chain's CDR3 is CATSRDRVAYEQYF. The CDR3 DNA follows: TGTGCCACCAGCAGAGATCGGGTAGCCTACGAGCAGTACTTC.

The chain uses TRBV12-3 or TRBV12-4 and TRBJ1-5; 10 positions agree with TRBD1. The CDR3 is 16 amino acids. Trimming removed 2 bases from V and 2 bases from J; junction bases left unmatched: 3. CDR3 loop: CASSLIGTGGNQPQHF. CDR3 sequence (DNA): TGTGCCAGCAGTTTAATAGGGACAGGGGGCAATCAGCCCCAGCATTTT.

This clonotype was detected many times. This chain links TRBV5-1 with TRBJ1-6; no clear D. V was shortened by 5 bases and J by 5 bases, with 8 bases between the two germline ends. This CDR3 comprises 13 residues. Per germline, CDR1 SGHRS and CDR2 YFSETQ. The chain's CDR3 is CASRRQNNSPLHF. The CDR3 DNA follows: TGCGCCAGCAGGAGGCAGAATAATTCACCCCTCCACTTT.

This clonotype was observed many times. V and J are TRBV6-1 and TRBJ2-3; TRBD2 aligns across 13 bases. The CDR3 loop spans 14 amino acids. Germline CDR1 and CDR2: MNHNS and SASEGT. After removal of 7 bases from V and 10 bases from J, the junction contained 8 bases not matched to a gene. The CDR3 DNA reads as TGTGCCAGCACCAGGACTAGCGGGGGAAAGGCGCAGTATTTT. Protein: CASTRTSGGKAQYF.

This clonotype has ten or more counts. The gene calls are TRBV3-1 and TRBJ1-1; D not resolved. Germline CDR1 and CDR2: LGHDT and YNNKEL (reference sequence). With 0 bases removed from V and 11 bases from J, the gap between germline ends came to 10 bases. The CDR3 spans 12 residues. CDR3 sequence reads: CASSQDPTPAFF. The CDR3, as DNA: TGTGCCAGCAGCCAAGACCCTACTCCTGCTTTCTTT.

In its sample, this clonotype was seen many times. This chain connects TRBV25-1 to TRBJ1-2, with TRBD1 matching 12 bases. CDR1 MGHDK and CDR2 SYGVNS come from the germline V gene. V shed 3 bases, J shed 10 bases, and the junction held 6 bases outside the gene matches. The CDR3 has 14 amino acids. CDR3 DNA: TGTGCCAGCAGTGACCACGGGACAGGGGGCGCCTACACCTTC. It specifies CASSDHGTGGAYTF.

This clonotype was detected ten times or more. This chain joins TRBV20-1 and TRBJ2-5, with 9 nucleotides matching TRBD2. Germline trimming cut 3 bases from V and 3 bases from J; bases unmatched to any gene: 2. The CDR3 extends over 13 amino acids. CDR1 DFQATT and CDR2 SNEGSKA come from the germline V gene (reference sequence). This chain's CDR3 is CSASPSGEETQYF. The CDR3 nucleotides read TGCAGTGCTAGTCCTAGCGGGGAAGAGACCCAGTACTTC.

This clonotype was detected only a few times. The genes are TRBV7-6 and TRBJ1-1; weak D call: TRBD1 (6 bases). Germline V gene data show CDR1 as SGHVS and CDR2 as FNYEAQ. The CDR3 has 15 residues. V lost 0 bases to trimming and J lost 4 bases, with 12 bases between them. CDR3 sequence reads: CASSLAVLGGTEAFF. CDR3 nucleotides: TGTGCCAGCAGCTTAGCTGTATTAGGGGGCACTGAAGCTTTCTTT.

J is TRBJ1-2 and V is TRBV20-1; perhaps TRBD1 as D (6 bases). V was trimmed by 2 bases and J by 4 bases, leaving 26 bases between them. The CDR3 is 18 amino acids. Looked up from germline, CDR1 is DFQATT and CDR2 is SNEGSKA (reference sequence). CDR3 protein: CSARLAHRGGAGAYGYTF. The CDR3 nucleotides are TGCAGTGCTAGATTGGCTCACCGGGGGGGGGCAGGGGCCTATGGCTACACCTTC.

This clonotype appeared many times. The chain employs TRBV7-2 and TRBJ2-2; D is unresolved. Germline V CDR1 and CDR2: SGHTA, FQGNSA. The CDR3 is made up of 14 amino acids. The ends were cut back, 5 bases at V and 3 bases at J, with 10 bases in the middle. For the CDR3, the DNA is TGTGCCAGCAGCCTCCACTTGGACACCGGGGAGCTGTTTTTT. Translation: CASSLHLDTGELFF.